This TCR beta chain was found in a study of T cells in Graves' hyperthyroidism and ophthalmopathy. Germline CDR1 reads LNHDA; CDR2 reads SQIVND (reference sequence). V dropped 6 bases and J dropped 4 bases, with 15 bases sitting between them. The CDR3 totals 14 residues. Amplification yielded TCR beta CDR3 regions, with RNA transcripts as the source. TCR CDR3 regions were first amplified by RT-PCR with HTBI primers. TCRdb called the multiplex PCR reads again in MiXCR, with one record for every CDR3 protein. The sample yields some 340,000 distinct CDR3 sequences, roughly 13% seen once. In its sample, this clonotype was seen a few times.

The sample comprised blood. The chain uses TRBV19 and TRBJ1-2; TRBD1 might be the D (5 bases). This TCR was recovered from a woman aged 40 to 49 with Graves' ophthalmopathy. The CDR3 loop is CASSRQIPGYGYTF. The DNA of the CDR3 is TGTGCCAGTAGCCGACAGATCCCGGGCTATGGCTACACCTTC.